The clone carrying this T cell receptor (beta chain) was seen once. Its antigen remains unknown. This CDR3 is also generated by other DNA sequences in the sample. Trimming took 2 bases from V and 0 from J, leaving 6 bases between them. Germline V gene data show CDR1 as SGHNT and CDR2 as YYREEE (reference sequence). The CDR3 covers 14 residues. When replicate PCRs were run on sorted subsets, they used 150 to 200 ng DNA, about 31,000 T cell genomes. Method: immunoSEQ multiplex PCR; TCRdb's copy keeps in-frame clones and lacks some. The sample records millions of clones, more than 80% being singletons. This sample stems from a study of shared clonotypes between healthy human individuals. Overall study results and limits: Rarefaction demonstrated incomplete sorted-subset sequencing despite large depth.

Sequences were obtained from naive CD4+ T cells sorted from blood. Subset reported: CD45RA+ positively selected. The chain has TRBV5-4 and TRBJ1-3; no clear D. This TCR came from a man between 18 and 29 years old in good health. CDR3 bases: TGTGCCAGCAGCTTAGGAAGCTCTGGAAACACCATATATTTT. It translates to CASSLGSSGNTIYF.